Presented here are 11 T cell receptor beta chains from one specimen sequenced in a study of T-cell reconstitution after alpha-beta-depleted transplantation in children (dated by TCRdb to about 2016). What the research found in general, with its limitations: About two months after transplant, the apparently early recovery of alphabetaT-cell counts reportedly depended on just several hundred clones that had expanded rapidly and came from non-depleted graft cells.

Library method: PCR. The listed sequencing device is Illumina HiSeq 2500. Molecular barcoding was employed in the preparation of TCR libraries, with unique molecular identifiers being used to normalize TCRbeta repertoire quantification. TCRdb reprocessed the public reads (quality trimming at Q25 with fastp, clone calling with MiXCR) and kept in-frame beta chains. When rows share a CDR3 protein, they turn into one entry using the most common DNA and genes. Counted in this sample were fewer than 40,000 distinct CDR3 sequences; around 7% of them appeared once. The top ten clonotypes cover around 30% of the sample. The time point label here, explained by the study, means: day 60 (about 2 months) after transplantation. The meaning of the sample's treatment or condition label: allogeneic hematopoietic cell transplantation with graft depleted of TCRalphabeta T cells and CD19 B cells. Their cognate antigens are unknown.

The sequences come from peripheral blood, collected 60 days after TCRalphabeta/CD19-depleted stem cell transplant. All receptors come from a child younger than two who had a stem cell transplant for acute myeloid leukemia, so the T cells may come from the graft donor.

This clonotype was seen many times. The CDR3 protein is CASSVGPPGLFTDTQYF. CDR3 sequence (DNA): TGTGCCAGCAGCGTAGGTCCCCCGGGACTCTTCACAGATACGCAGTATTTT. This sequence joins TRBV9 and TRBJ2-3; D possibly corresponds to TRBD2 (6 bases). The CDR3 is 17 residues long. Germline V gene lookup returns CDR1 SGDLS and CDR2 YYNGEE. V lost 0 bases to trimming and J lost 2 bases, with 16 bases between them.

This clonotype was observed many times. V gene TRBV7-9 combines with J gene TRBJ2-3; 9 bases line up with TRBD1. The CDR3 has 17 residues. V was pared by 0 bases and J by 8 bases, with 12 bases of the junction left unmatched. Germline assignment: CDR1 SEHNR and CDR2 FQNEAQ (reference sequence). CDR3 residues: CASSLAFQDRGVGTQYF. The DNA of the CDR3 is TGTGCCAGCAGCTTAGCATTCCAGGACAGGGGAGTGGGTACGCAGTATTTT.

In its sample, this clonotype was seen many times. The chain couples TRBV7-3 to TRBJ2-3; the match to TRBD2 covers 11 bases. Germline values: CDR1 SGHTA, CDR2 FQGTGA. Trimming took 0 bases from V and 1 from J; bases not matched to a gene: 6. The CDR3 totals 18 residues. The CDR3 DNA follows: TGTGCCAGCAGCTTAACCGCCCTAGCGGGGGGACGCACAGATACGCAGTATTTT. It yields the protein CASSLTALAGGRTDTQYF.

Ten or more counts support this clonotype. The rearrangement uses TRBV24-1 and TRBJ1-1, with TRBD1 matching 8 bases. This CDR3 region has 14 residues. Germline CDR1 and CDR2: KGHDR and SFDVKD. The V gene end was trimmed by 4 bases and the J gene end by 1 base; junction bases not matched to a gene: 1. CDR3 in amino acids: CATSDDRGNTEAFF. CDR3 nucleotides: TGTGCCACCAGTGACGACAGGGGGAACACTGAAGCTTTCTTT.

Many counts were recorded for this clonotype. The genes are TRBV10-3 and TRBJ2-7; the D gene is possibly TRBD1 (5 bases). This CDR3 has 14 amino acids. Trimming removed 3 bases at V and 3 bases at J, with 12 bases between. Germline V lookup: CDR1 ENHRY, CDR2 SYGVKD. The CDR3, as DNA: TGTGCCATCAGTGAAAATAACAGGTTCTACGAGCAGTACTTC. Translation gives CAISENNRFYEQYF.

The table lists this clonotype with many counts. This chain's CDR3 is CASSLPRGFSREDGYTF. The CDR3, as DNA: TGTGCCAGCAGTTTGCCCAGGGGATTCTCGAGGGAGGACGGCTACACCTTC. V is TRBV12-3 or TRBV12-4 and J is TRBJ1-2; D may be TRBD1 (6 bases). Trimming removed 3 bases at V and 8 bases at J, with 25 bases between. The CDR3 runs 17 residues.

Ten or more counts support this clonotype. The rearrangement links TRBV11-1 to TRBJ2-3; 10 nucleotides line up with TRBD2. Germline values: CDR1 SGHAT, CDR2 FQDESV (reference sequence). There are 18 residues in the CDR3. Losses at the gene ends were 1 base for V and 2 bases for J; bases not matched to a gene: 9. The CDR3 sequence: CASSLGRGLAENTDTQYF. In nucleotides, the CDR3 is TGTGCCAGCAGCTTAGGACGAGGACTAGCGGAAAACACAGATACGCAGTATTTT.

Many counts were recorded for this clonotype. The chain employs TRBV9 and TRBJ2-7; D is possibly TRBD1 (6 bases). V lost 2 bases to trimming and J lost 1 base, with 10 bases between them. The CDR3 consists of 14 residues. CDR1 is SGDLS and CDR2 is YYNGEE in the germline V gene. CDR3 coding DNA: TGTGCCAGCAGCGTTGGGGGCCGTTCCTACGAGCAGTACTTC. Protein sequence: CASSVGGRSYEQYF.

This clonotype was found many times. The rearrangement joins TRBV12-3 or TRBV12-4 to TRBJ2-3, with D hard to call. V gave up 0 bases and J gave up 8 bases, with 12 bases separating them. The CDR3 contains 14 residues. The CDR3 loop reads CASSLAQPGGTQYF. In DNA, the CDR3 is TGTGCCAGCAGTTTAGCCCAGCCCGGCGGTACGCAGTATTTT.

This clonotype was recorded at least ten times. The rearrangement uses TRBV27 and TRBJ2-2; 11 nucleotides match TRBD2. Losses at the gene ends were 4 bases for V and 4 bases for J; bases not matched to a gene: 5. The CDR3 has 16 amino acids. CDR1 and CDR2 from the germline V gene are MNHEY and SMNVEV (reference sequence). Here the CDR3 reads CASSSGLAGPTGELFF. CDR3 bases: TGTGCCAGCAGTTCCGGACTAGCGGGCCCCACCGGGGAGCTGTTTTTT.

This clonotype was seen repeatedly, ten times or more. The chain uses TRBV5-1 and TRBJ1-1, with D tentatively TRBD1 (5 bases). The length of the CDR3 is 13 residues. V was cut by 1 base and J by 4 bases, with 8 bases left in between. Germline CDR1 reads SGHRS; CDR2 reads YFSETQ. The CDR3 here is CASSLQGTTEAFF. The CDR3 DNA reads TGCGCCAGCAGCTTGCAGGGAACCACTGAAGCTTTCTTT.